The source of this T cell receptor (beta chain) is a study of CD8+CD57+ T cells in acquired aplastic anemia. The CDR3 loop spans 15 amino acids. The junction had 4 bases not matched to a gene; V was cut back by 4 bases and J by 2 bases. Per the germline V gene, CDR1 is SGHNT and CDR2 is YYREEE (reference sequence). Those patients picked for sequencing had displayed CD8+CD57+ cell expansion on flow cytometry. All participating patients were living with severe acquired aplastic anemia. Sampling of blood occurred while the patients had still received no therapy. As for this clonotype: Its target is not known.

Profiling of TCR beta VDJ combinations and CDR3 sequences used genomic DNA as template. TCRdb fed the reads into MiXCR, producing one record per CDR3 protein. The table has 160,000 or so distinct CDR3 sequences, over 70% seen once. Study-wide findings and caveats: Patients versus controls showed no significant CD8+ Simpson's diversity difference. Both patients and controls carried the same twenty-nine CD8+ CDR3 sequences.

V usage is TRBV5-4 and J usage is TRBJ2-1; 9 bases align to TRBD1. The clonotype was recovered from a human donor with aplastic anemia. The source material was sorted CD4+, CD8+, or CD8+CD57+ T cells (not recorded which) from PBMCs. In DNA form, the CDR3 reads TGTGCCAGCAGCCTGGGGACAGGGACCTACAATGAGCAGTTCTTC. Translating it yields CASSLGTGTYNEQFF.